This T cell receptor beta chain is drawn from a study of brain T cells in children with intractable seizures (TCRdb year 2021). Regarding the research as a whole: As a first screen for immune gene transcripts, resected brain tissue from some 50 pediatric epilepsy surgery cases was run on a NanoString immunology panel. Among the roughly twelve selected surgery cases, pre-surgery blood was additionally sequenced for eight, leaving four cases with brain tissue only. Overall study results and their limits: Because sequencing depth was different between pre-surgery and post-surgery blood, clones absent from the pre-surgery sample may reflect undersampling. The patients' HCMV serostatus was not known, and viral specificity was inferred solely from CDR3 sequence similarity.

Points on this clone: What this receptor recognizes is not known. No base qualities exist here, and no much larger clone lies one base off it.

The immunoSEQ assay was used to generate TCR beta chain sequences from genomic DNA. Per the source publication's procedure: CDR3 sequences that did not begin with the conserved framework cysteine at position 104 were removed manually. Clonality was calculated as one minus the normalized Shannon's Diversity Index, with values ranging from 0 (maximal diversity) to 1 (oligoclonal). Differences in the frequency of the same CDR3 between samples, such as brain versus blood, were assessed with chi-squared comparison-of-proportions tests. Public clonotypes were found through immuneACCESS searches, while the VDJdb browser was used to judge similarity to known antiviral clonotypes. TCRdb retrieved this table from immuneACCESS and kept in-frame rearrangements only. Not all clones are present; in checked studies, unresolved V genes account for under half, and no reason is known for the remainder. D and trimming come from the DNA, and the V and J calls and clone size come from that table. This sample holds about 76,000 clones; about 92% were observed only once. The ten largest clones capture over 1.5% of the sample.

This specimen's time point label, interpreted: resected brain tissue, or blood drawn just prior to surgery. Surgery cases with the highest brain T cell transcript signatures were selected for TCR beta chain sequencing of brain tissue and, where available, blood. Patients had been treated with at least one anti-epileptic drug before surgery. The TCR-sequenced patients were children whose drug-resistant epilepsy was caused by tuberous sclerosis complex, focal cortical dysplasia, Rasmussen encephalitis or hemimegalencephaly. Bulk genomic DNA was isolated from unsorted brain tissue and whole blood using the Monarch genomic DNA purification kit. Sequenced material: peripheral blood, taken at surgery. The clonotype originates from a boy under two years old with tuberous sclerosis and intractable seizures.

DNA sequence: TGTGCCAGCAGCTTAACTGGGACAGGGGTGGGTGGACAGCCCCAGCATTTT. Its protein reads: CASSLTGTGVGGQPQHF. This sequence uses TRBV7-9 and TRBJ1-5, with 10 bases matching TRBD1. CDR1 and CDR2, per the germline V gene (reference sequence), are SEHNR and FQNEAQ. The V end gives up 2 bases and the J end 7 bases, leaving 11 bases in the junction not matched to a gene. Including the terminal cysteine and phenylalanine, the CDR3 comprises 17 residues. Here the CDR3 DNA is all that survives: 51 bases in frame from base 1.